Sequencing of this T cell receptor (beta chain) was carried out in a study of tumor-infiltrating lymphocytes in primary liver carcinoma. Study context: Per sample, productive TCRbeta reads numbered roughly 3.65 to 7.5 million, similar across tissue types. Study findings and constraints: Reduced overlap was seen in tumor-adjacent and tumor-blood pairs versus tumor region pairs. Significantly larger top-250-clone fractions were found in tumors than in blood (p = 0.039).

Using a constant-region primer together with ProtoScript II reverse transcriptase, TCR beta cDNA was made from about 490 ng of total RNA. Slightly modified ARM-PCR with three nested multiplex PCR rounds yielded TCR beta libraries. TRBV1-TRBV30 forward primers paired with a C-beta reverse primer drove the first two PCR rounds, about 9 cycles each. From the multiplex PCR reads, TCRdb called clonotypes with MiXCR, one entry per CDR3 protein. The data contain 180,000 or so distinct CDR3 sequences, 60% of them singletons. Blood RNA was derived from unsorted whole blood, and germline DNA was extracted too. Patients had chronic HBV infection and were treatment-naive. As for this clonotype: Its antigen is unknown. The junction departs from germline at one end; a sequencing error may be responsible.

Germline V gene lookup returns CDR1 SGHAT and CDR2 FQNNGV. The CDR3 consists of 16 residues. The receptor's source is a man aged 40-50 years with primary liver carcinoma and hepatitis B virus infection. This chain uses TRBV11-2 with TRBJ2-4, with TRBD2 matching over 7 bases. The sample taken for sequencing was peripheral blood. The CDR3 nucleotides read TGTGCCAACAGCCTGAGCTCTAGCGGAGCCAAAAACATTCAGTACTTC. This translates into CANSLSSSGAKNIQYF.